Below are 8 T cell receptor beta chains sequenced from a single sample in a study of early T cells in non-severe SARS-CoV-2 infection. TCRdb recomputed calls from the 5' RACE reads with MiXCR, one row per CDR3 protein. The top ten clones hold 5% to 6.5% of a sample with tens of thousands of distinct CDR3 sequences, roughly 12% of them seen once. Sequenced sample: whole blood. The receptor source for this set is an adult who was a healthcare worker with PCR-confirmed SARS-CoV-2 infection or an uninfected control (not recorded which).

This clonotype ranks as medium-sized. The chain employs TRBV6-1 and TRBJ2-3, with 11 bases lining up with TRBD2. CDR3 length: 16 residues. V lost 5 bases, J lost 4 bases, and 8 bases stayed unmatched. Per germline, CDR1 MNHNS and CDR2 SASEGT. Here the CDR3 reads CASSLTGTSGPDTQYF. DNA for the CDR3: TGTGCCAGCAGTCTCACCGGGACTAGCGGTCCAGATACGCAGTATTTT.

This clonotype was seen at least ten times. CDR3 sequence reads: CSATWGYEQYF. The CDR3, as DNA: TGCAGCGCCACTTGGGGCTACGAGCAGTACTTC. The chain joins TRBV29-1 to TRBJ2-7; D is ambiguous. This CDR3 has 11 residues. Germline V CDR1 and CDR2: SQVTM, ANQGSEA. Between the trimmed V and J ends, which lost 7 bases and 3 bases, there was a span of 10 bases.

This clonotype appeared a few times. The CDR3 nucleotides read TGTGCCAGCAGTGCGGACAGGGCGGGACGCTACGAGCAGTACTTC. It encodes CASSADRAGRYEQYF. The chain combines TRBV5-4 with TRBJ2-7, with TRBD1 matching over 8 bases. CDR3 length equals 15 residues. Trimming cost V 5 bases and J 3 bases; bases outside gene matches: 10. Germline V CDR1 and CDR2: SGHNT, YYREEE (reference sequence).

This clonotype was counted a few times. The J gene is TRBJ2-7, the V gene TRBV29-1; D gene unclear. The germline V gene encodes CDR1 SQVTM and CDR2 ANQGSEA. The V gene lost 4 bases and the J gene lost 6 bases, with 13 bases spanning the gap. The length of the CDR3 is 12 residues. DNA for the CDR3: TGCAGCGTTGTGATTGGGGTCGTCGAGCAGTACTTC. It is translated as CSVVIGVVEQYF.

The V gene is TRBV6-2 or TRBV6-3, the J gene TRBJ1-5; D possibly corresponds to TRBD1 (5 bases). The CDR3 is 14 amino acids. V was clipped by 11 bases and J by 5 bases, with 19 bases between them. Germline CDR1 MNHEY, CDR2 SVGEGT. This CDR3 reads CAVSPLREHQPQHF. The CDR3, as DNA: TGTGCCGTCAGCCCACTCAGGGAGCATCAGCCCCAGCATTTT.

The CDR3 DNA reads as TGTGCCAGCAGCCAGAGTACAGGGAACGAGCAGTACTTC. It yields the protein CASSQSTGNEQYF. This rearrangement joins TRBV7-9 to TRBJ2-7; D might be TRBD1 (6 bases). The germline gives CDR1 SEHNR, CDR2 FQNEAQ (reference sequence). The CDR3 is 13 residues long. Trimming removed 5 bases from V and 5 bases from J, with 13 bases in between.

The chain links TRBV7-8 to TRBJ1-2; D is unresolved. The ends were cut back, 0 bases at V and 5 bases at J, with 10 bases in the middle. This CDR3 region has 14 residues. The germline V gene has CDR1 SGHVS and CDR2 FQNEAQ. The CDR3 here is CASSLALGTYGYTF. CDR3 sequence (DNA): TGTGCCAGCAGCTTAGCATTGGGTACTTATGGCTACACCTTC.

This clonotype was seen many times. CDR3 loop: CASSPGPTGVFTGELFF. The CDR3 nucleotides read TGCGCCAGCAGCCCGGGACCGACAGGGGTATTCACCGGGGAGCTGTTTTTT. This chain links TRBV5-1 with TRBJ2-2; 8 bases agree with TRBD1. Per the germline V gene, CDR1 is SGHRS and CDR2 is YFSETQ. V lost 4 bases and J lost 4; bases outside the gene matches: 12. The CDR3 totals 17 residues.